This TCR beta chain was recovered during a study of cytomegalovirus exposure and HLA in healthy donors. CDR3 length: 14 residues. Germline V CDR1 and CDR2: SGHVS, FQNEAQ. Deletions cut 3 bases from V and 8 bases from J, with 16 bases between. The primer mix had 60 Vbeta and 13 Jbeta primers. How the authors handled the data: Among the unique TCR beta chains that a later analysis counted, roughly 80 million in all, roughly 10 million were shared. Some clones are missing from TCRdb's copy, which holds only in-frame ones; the method was immunoSEQ multiplex PCR. V and J calls and clone size come straight from that table; D and trimming were deduced from the DNA. The top ten clones hold roughly 0.23% of a sample with 200,000 or so clones, about 90% of them seen once. This clone was seen a handful of times. Although they were nominally healthy when sampled, donors likely had unrecorded immune exposures.

The J gene is TRBJ1-2, the V gene TRBV7-8; possibly TRBD1 for D (5 bases). The sequencing sample was made of PBMCs. This TCR was sampled from a girl in the first two years of life in good health and CMV-seronegative. DNA for the CDR3: TGTGCCAGCAGCTTTGGACGCCGCTCAGGGGGCTACACCTTC. This translates into CASSFGRRSGGYTF.